The next 27 T cell receptor beta chains were all read from a single sample in a study of regulatory T cells in long-lasting Graves disease. The time point denotes: newly diagnosed GD, antithyroid drugs for less than 3 months. Researchers made the TCR library from RNA that was extracted from PBMCs. In building TCR beta libraries, iRepertoire HTBI primers were used together with Arm-PCR of CDR3 regions. MiXCR, applied by TCRdb to the multiplex PCR reads, yields one record per CDR3 protein. Of about 300,000 distinct CDR3 sequences listed, 15% to 20% are singletons. The material was peripheral blood mononuclear cells (PBMCs), obtained at new diagnosis, from a patient treated with antithyroid drugs. Every receptor here comes from a female donor with Graves disease.

This clonotype has a count of ten or more. V gene TRBV19 combines with J gene TRBJ2-1; TRBD2 is a possible D gene (6 bases). The germline V and J ends were trimmed by 3 bases and 1 base, with 10 bases remaining between them. The CDR3 has 15 residues. The germline gives CDR1 LNHDA, CDR2 SQIVND (reference sequence). The DNA of the CDR3 is TGTGCCAGTAGTATCGGGGGAGGATCCTACAATGAGCAGTTCTTC. Amino acid sequence: CASSIGGGSYNEQFF.

This clonotype was counted many times. The chain has TRBV12-3 or TRBV12-4 and TRBJ2-1, with 8 bases lining up with TRBD2. Trimming removed 0 bases from V and 10 bases from J; junction bases left unmatched: 20. The CDR3 has 19 amino acids. This CDR3 is CASSLALQGAGELAKEQFF. CDR3 bases: TGTGCCAGCAGTTTAGCCCTACAAGGAGCGGGAGAGTTAGCGAAGGAGCAGTTCTTC.

This clonotype was recorded many times. The chain employs TRBV19 and TRBJ1-1; D remains ambiguous. The CDR3 totals 16 residues. CDR1 and CDR2 from the germline V gene are LNHDA and SQIVND (reference sequence). The V and J ends lost 7 bases and 5 bases respectively, with 23 bases between them. The CDR3 DNA follows: TGTGCCAGTAACCGGATGATCGTGGGAAGAGGGACTGAAGCTTTCTTT. Translating gives CASNRMIVGRGTEAFF. The full variable domain, in which reference TRBV19 and TRBJ1-1 provide the parts outside the CDR3, is DGGITQSPKYLFRKEGQNVTLSCEQNLNHDAMYWYRQDPGQGLRLIYYSQIVNDFQKGDIAEGYSVSREKKESFPLTVTSAQKNPTAFYLCASNRMIVGRGTEAFFGQGTRLTVV.

This clonotype has a count of ten or more. The V and J genes are TRBV30 and TRBJ1-1; no clear D. Germline lookup yields CDR1 GTSNPN and CDR2 SVGIG (reference sequence). This CDR3 is 12 amino acids long. Deletions cut 4 bases from V and 3 bases from J, with 9 bases between. CDR3 protein: CAWKGFDTEAFF. The DNA of the CDR3 is TGTGCCTGGAAGGGTTTCGACACTGAAGCTTTCTTT.

This clonotype was found many times. The gene calls are TRBV2 and TRBJ2-3, with D possibly being TRBD2 (6 bases). The length of the CDR3 is 15 residues. Trimming removed 3 bases at V and 3 bases at J, with 13 bases between. Germline V lookup: CDR1 SNHLY, CDR2 FYNNEI. CDR3: CASSDPWRGTDTQYF. For the CDR3, the DNA is TGTGCCAGCAGTGACCCCTGGAGGGGTACAGATACGCAGTATTTT.

Details on this clonotype: The final CDR3 position lacks the conserved phenylalanine or tryptophan, pointing to a likely read error. It is unclear where the CDR3 begins or ends on the DNA, so no DNA is shown, and the CDR3 is as TCRdb lists it. V is TRBV2 and J is TRBJ2-5; whether TRBD2, the table's D call, matches the DNA was not checked. The germline CDR1 and CDR2 sequences are SNHLY and FYNNEI. The CDR3 is 8 residues long, ends included. This CDR3 reads CASTPLAG.

Ten or more counts support this clonotype. V usage is TRBV20-1 and J usage is TRBJ2-3; 8 bases fit TRBD2. V lost 1 base and J lost 0; bases outside the gene matches: 6. The CDR3 has 16 residues. Germline CDR1 is DFQATT and CDR2 is SNEGSKA (reference sequence). This CDR3 reads CSARAYTSGSTDTQYF. The DNA for the CDR3 is TGCAGTGCTAGAGCGTATACTAGCGGTAGCACAGATACGCAGTATTTT.

This chain links TRBV19 with TRBJ1-2; D is undetermined. CDR1 is LNHDA and CDR2 is SQIVND in the germline V gene (reference sequence). With 7 bases removed from V and 3 bases from J, the gap between germline ends came to 9 bases. This CDR3 is built from 12 residues. DNA for the CDR3: TGTGCCAGTACCCTGGACCACTATGGCTACACCTTC. It encodes CASTLDHYGYTF.

The chain employs TRBV19 and TRBJ1-1, with 7 nucleotides matching TRBD1. Germline CDR1 reads LNHDA; CDR2 reads SQIVND (reference sequence). The CDR3 is made up of 15 amino acids. J lost 0 bases, V lost 3 bases, and 4 bases had no gene match. In nucleotides, the CDR3 is TGTGCCAGTAGTATCGGACAGGCCATGAACACTGAAGCTTTCTTT. This codes for CASSIGQAMNTEAFF.

Details on this clonotype: A far larger clone lies a single base away; this is likely a read error. The chain joins TRBV2 to TRBJ2-5; 7 bases agree with TRBD2. The end of the DNA is better explained by TRBJ2-1, so the J call may be wrong. The V gene's germline CDR1 is SNHLY and CDR2 FYNNEI. This CDR3 comprises 17 residues. The CDR3 is CASNQGPAGYGVNEQFF. The DNA of the CDR3 is TGTGCCAGCAACCAAGGACCAGCGGGATACGGCGTCAATGAGCAGTTCTTC.

This clonotype appeared a few times. The chain links TRBV7-9 to TRBJ1-1, with D possibly matching TRBD1 (6 bases). The CDR3 contains 18 residues. Germline V gives CDR1 SEHNR, CDR2 FQNEAQ (reference sequence). Trimming removed 2 bases from V and 1 base from J, with 20 bases in between. This CDR3 reads CASSLRAGVAVGNTEAFF. CDR3 DNA: TGTGCCAGCAGCTTACGGGCAGGGGTTGCAGTAGGGAACACTGAAGCTTTCTTT. Variable domain in full (rest from reference TRBV7-9 and TRBJ1-1): DTGVSQNPRHKITKRGQNVTFRCDPISEHNRLYWYRQTLGQGPEFLTYFQNEAQLEKSRLLSDRFSAERPKGSFSTLEIQRTEQGDSAMYLCASSLRAGVAVGNTEAFFGQGTRLTVV.

V usage is TRBV6-4 and J usage is TRBJ2-7; 11 positions agree with TRBD2. With 5 bases clipped from V and 7 bases from J, the junction kept 16 bases outside the gene matches. Per the germline V gene, CDR1 is MRHNA and CDR2 is SNTAGT. The CDR3 length is 17 residues. The CDR3 is CASSFPGPSGRLGEQYF. DNA for the CDR3: TGTGCCAGCAGTTTTCCGGGGCCTAGCGGGAGGCTGGGGGAGCAGTACTTC.

This clonotype was seen a handful of times. The chain couples TRBV11-3 to TRBJ2-6; D tentatively reads TRBD1 or TRBD2 (6 bases each). The CDR3 is 18 residues long. V was shortened by 3 bases and J by 1 base, with 16 bases between the two germline ends. The germline gives CDR1 SGHNT, CDR2 YENEEA. Here the CDR3 DNA reads TGTGCCAGCAGCTTTTCCCCTTGGGGGGCATCTGGGGCCAACGTCCTGACTTTC. Translated: CASSFSPWGASGANVLTF.

In this sample, this clonotype turned up many times. This chain uses TRBV20-1 with TRBJ2-7; the D is unclear. The CDR3 extends over 11 amino acids. V lost 8 bases and J lost 2, with 10 bases in between. Germline V lookup: CDR1 DFQATT, CDR2 SNEGSKA (reference sequence). CDR3 loop: CSLAATYEQYF. The CDR3 DNA reads TGCAGTTTGGCGGCAACCTACGAGCAGTACTTC.

J is TRBJ2-3 and V is TRBV4-1; a weak D match, TRBD2 (5 bases). Trimming cost V 3 bases and J 4 bases, with 14 bases left between them. The CDR3 is 15 residues long. Germline V gene lookup returns CDR1 MGHRA and CDR2 YSYEKL. CDR3 bases: TGCGCCAGCAGCCAGTACCTCGGGATGGCAGATACGCAGTATTTT. This gives the protein CASSQYLGMADTQYF.

This clonotype was found many times. V and J are TRBV28 and TRBJ2-7; D possibly corresponds to TRBD1 (6 bases). CDR1 and CDR2 from the germline V gene are MDHEN and SYDVKM. The CDR3 is 12 amino acids. With 5 bases removed from V and 6 bases from J, the gap between germline ends came to 11 bases. CDR3 nucleotide sequence: TGTGCCAGCAGTGGTACAGGGCCCGAGCAGTACTTC. Its translation is CASSGTGPEQYF.

This clonotype was detected a few times. V is TRBV12-3 or TRBV12-4 and J is TRBJ2-4; TRBD2 matches at 9 bases. This CDR3 comprises 17 residues. The ends lost 3 bases at V and 0 bases at J; junction bases unmatched: 6. CDR3 protein: CASSLRGGDLAKNIQYF. Here the CDR3 DNA reads TGTGCCAGCAGTTTGCGGGGGGGCGACCTAGCCAAAAACATTCAGTACTTC.

In its sample, this clonotype was seen a few times. This rearrangement joins TRBV6-2 or TRBV6-3 to TRBJ2-7; possibly TRBD2 for D (5 bases). Trimming stripped 8 bases from V and 2 bases from J, with 19 bases between. The germline V gene encodes CDR1 MNHEY and CDR2 SVGEGT. This CDR3 is 15 amino acids long. CDR3 coding DNA: TGTGCCAGCGCTCCGAGAGGGCGGAGCCCCTACGAGCAGTACTTC. Translation gives CASAPRGRSPYEQYF.

This clonotype showed up just a few times. The CDR3 sequence: CASSRGFRGGSPYEQYF. The CDR3 DNA sequence: TGTGCCAGCTCACGGGGATTTCGGGGAGGCTCCCCGTACGAGCAGTACTTC. The rearrangement joins TRBV18 to TRBJ2-7; D may be TRBD2 (6 bases). The germline CDR1 and CDR2 sequences are KGHSH and LQKENI. V was clipped by 4 bases and J by 4 bases, with 23 bases between them. The CDR3 length is 17 residues. Full variable domain (missing parts from reference TRBV18 and TRBJ2-7): NAGVMQNPRHLVRRRGQEARLRCSPMKGHSHVYWYRQLPEEGLKFMVYLQKENIIDESGMPKERFSAEFPKEGPSILRIQQVVRGDSAAYFCASSRGFRGGSPYEQYFGPGTRLTVT.

In its sample, this clonotype was seen many times. The J gene is TRBJ1-2, the V gene TRBV3-1, with D possibly matching TRBD1 (6 bases). Germline CDR1 and CDR2: LGHDT and YNNKEL (reference sequence). Trimming left V 2 bases short and J 8 bases short, with 9 bases between. The CDR3 runs 12 residues. The CDR3 protein is CASSQRGYGYTF. For the CDR3, the DNA is TGTGCCAGCAGCCAAAGGGGGTACGGCTACACCTTC.

For this clonotype: A much more abundant neighbour one base away suggests this may be a read error. This chain links TRBV6-1 with TRBJ1-6, with D possibly TRBD1 on 5 matching bases. V shed 3 bases and J shed 10 bases, with 13 bases lying between them. The CDR3 is 14 residues long. Germline assignment: CDR1 MNHNS and CDR2 SASEGT. The DNA for the CDR3 is TGTGCCAGCAGTGAGGCGGGGGGTACCTCACCCCTCCACTTT. Its translation: CASSEAGGTSPLHF.

This clonotype was picked up many times. This chain connects TRBV19 to TRBJ1-1; TRBD1 is a possible D gene (6 bases). Trimming took 5 bases from V and 5 from J, leaving 12 bases between them. The CDR3 length is 13 residues. The germline V gene encodes CDR1 LNHDA and CDR2 SQIVND (reference sequence). DNA for the CDR3: TGTGCCAGTAGTTGGGGGGCGCAAACTGAAGCTTTCTTT. Its protein product is CASSWGAQTEAFF.

This clonotype was recorded at least ten times. The chain is built from TRBV7-9 and TRBJ2-7, with 13 bases aligning to TRBD2. The length of the CDR3 is 17 residues. Germline V gives CDR1 SEHNR, CDR2 FQNEAQ (reference sequence). J gave up 4 bases and V 4 bases, and 10 bases lay outside the gene matches. In DNA form, the CDR3 reads TGTGCCAGCAGCTCGAAACAACTAGCGGGAGGGAAATACGAGCAGTACTTC. Its translation is CASSSKQLAGGKYEQYF.

This clonotype was seen a few times. The rearrangement links TRBV28 to TRBJ1-2; D remains unclear. The CDR3 totals 13 residues. Trimming cost V 5 bases and J 4 bases, with 11 bases left between them. Looked up from germline, CDR1 is MDHEN and CDR2 is SYDVKM. The CDR3 is CASSRGFGYGYTF. DNA of the CDR3: TGTGCCAGCAGTCGGGGTTTTGGCTATGGCTACACCTTC.

This clonotype was counted many times. This rearrangement joins TRBV20-1 to TRBJ2-1, with D unclear. The CDR3 spans 13 residues. Germline V CDR1 and CDR2: DFQATT, SNEGSKA (reference sequence). V shed 3 bases and J shed 3 bases, with 9 bases lying between them. The CDR3 nucleotides read TGCAGTGCTAGGGATCAGATCTACAATGAGCAGTTCTTC. Protein sequence: CSARDQIYNEQFF.

This clonotype was found a few times. A junction boundary mismatches the germline segment, possibly from a read error. This chain links TRBV12-3 or TRBV12-4 with TRBJ2-4; D unresolved. There are 13 residues in the CDR3. The CDR3 nucleotides read TGTGCCAGCAGTTTAGGTCCCAAAACCATTCAGTACTTC. Its translation is CASSLGPKTIQYF.

This clonotype was observed at least ten times. The V call is TRBV10-3, the J call TRBJ2-5, with D unclear. CDR1 and CDR2 (germline): ENHRY, SYGVKD. V was trimmed by 5 bases and J by 5 bases, leaving 9 bases between them. The CDR3 has 12 residues. Here the CDR3 reads CAISPSRETQYF. CDR3 sequence (DNA): TGTGCCATCAGTCCGAGTAGGGAGACCCAGTACTTC.